This T cell receptor beta chain originates from a study of cytomegalovirus exposure and HLA in healthy donors. Study-level points and caveats: HLA allele associations emerged for roughly 17,000 TCR beta sequences in a later analysis, at 0.05 false discovery rate.

Trimming at V came to 5 bases and at J to 4 bases, leaving 11 bases not matched to a gene. Germline CDR1 reads SGHRS; CDR2 reads YFSETQ. The CDR3 length is 16 residues. The study ran its PCR with 60 Vbeta and 13 Jbeta primers. Libraries were prepared by immunoSEQ multiplex PCR; TCRdb keeps only in-frame clonotypes and omits some of them. The data contain about 130,000 clones, over 75% of them singletons. A word on this clone: What it binds is not known.

Input material: PBMCs. V and J are TRBV5-1 and TRBJ1-1, with 10 bases fitting TRBD1. The sequence derives from a boy aged 10-17 years in good health and CMV-seronegative. CDR3 bases: TGCGCCAGCAGGATGACAGGGGGCACGTTGGCCACTGAAGCTTTCTTT. It codes for CASRMTGGTLATEAFF.